These 4 T cell receptor beta chains were all obtained from the same sample, sequenced in a study of identical twins. TCRdb re-derived calls from the 5' RACE reads in MiXCR, one entry per CDR3 protein. The sample lists approximately 190,000 distinct CDR3 sequences, about a sixth occurring once. This same sample was also part of a study on T cells expressing NK-cell markers.

Sequenced: CD8+ T cells sorted from blood. The receptors here all came from a woman aged 18-29 years in good health.

The V and J genes are TRBV7-9 and TRBJ2-3, with no clear D. Per germline, CDR1 SEHNR and CDR2 FQNEAQ (reference sequence). The germline V and J ends were trimmed by 5 bases and 0 bases, with 15 bases remaining between them. The CDR3 covers 16 residues. CDR3 in DNA: TGTGCCAGCAGCCCTCGGGCAATTGATAGCACAGATACGCAGTATTTT. Protein sequence: CASSPRAIDSTDTQYF.

This clonotype was seen more than once but under ten times. The rearrangement uses TRBV4-2 and TRBJ2-5; tentative D call: TRBD2 (5 bases). Deletions cut 0 bases from V and 5 bases from J, with 16 bases between. The CDR3 runs 16 residues. CDR1 LGHNA and CDR2 YNFKEQ come from the germline V gene. CDR3 coding DNA: TGTGCCAGCAGCCAAGAGGCTAGCCGGATCAAGGAGACCCAGTACTTC. Protein: CASSQEASRIKETQYF.

The J gene is TRBJ2-2, the V gene TRBV10-3, with D possibly matching TRBD2 (6 bases). The CDR3 loop spans 16 amino acids. Germline assignment: CDR1 ENHRY and CDR2 SYGVKD. Trimming took 10 bases from V and 4 from J, leaving 22 bases between them. CDR3 nucleotide sequence: TGTGCCACCGGGCTCGCGGGGCCCCGGGGCACCGGGGAGCTGTTTTTT. Protein product: CATGLAGPRGTGELFF.

The chain recombines TRBV5-1 with TRBJ2-7; 7 nucleotides agree with TRBD1. Trimming cost V 4 bases and J 3 bases; bases outside gene matches: 7. The length of the CDR3 is 14 residues. The germline CDR1 and CDR2 sequences are SGHRS and YFSETQ. The CDR3 spells CASSPGGDSYEQYF. The CDR3 bases are TGCGCCAGCAGCCCTGGTGGGGACAGCTACGAGCAGTACTTC.